This entry lists 11 T cell receptor beta chains sequenced from one sample in a study of T cells in Graves' hyperthyroidism and ophthalmopathy (dated by TCRdb to the late 2010s). The library relied on multiplex PCR. Sequencing took place on an Illumina HiSeq 2000. Amplification of TCR beta CDR3 regions was carried out from RNA transcripts. The first round of RT-PCR for the TCR CDR3 was performed with the HTBI primer set and the Qiagen OneStep RT-PCR kit. Starting from the raw public reads, TCRdb applied fastp trimming at Q25, assembled clones with MiXCR and retained in-frame beta chains. Rows matching on CDR3 protein sequence are summarized as one entry with the most common DNA and genes. This sample has about 700,000 distinct CDR3 sequences in its table, and 12% to 15% of those were observed once. The top ten hold around 9.6% of the sample. Sequencing input: blood. Receptor source: a woman aged 18-29 years with Graves' hyperthyroidism.

This chain joins TRBV4-1 and TRBJ1-5; 12 bases agree with TRBD1. V trimming: 3 bases; J trimming: 7 bases; junction bases outside the gene matches: 13. Germline-derived CDR1 and CDR2 are MGHRA and YSYEKL. The CDR3 length is 18 residues. CDR3 coding DNA: TGCGCCAGCAGCCACGTCCCGGGACAGGGGGCCGCACAGCAGCCCCAGCATTTT. Protein sequence: CASSHVPGQGAAQQPQHF.

Ten or more counts support this clonotype. This chain joins TRBV3-1 and TRBJ2-6; a weak D match, TRBD1 (6 bases). The CDR3 covers 16 residues. Trimming pared 4 bases from V and 2 bases from J, leaving 12 bases between. Germline CDR1 reads LGHDT; CDR2 reads YNNKEL (reference sequence). The CDR3 coding sequence is TGTGCCAGCAGCCGAAAACAGGGCACTGGGGCCAACGTCCTGACTTTC. Residues: CASSRKQGTGANVLTF.

The sample holds many counts of this clonotype. V usage is TRBV28 and J usage is TRBJ2-1; 12 positions match TRBD1. V lost 7 bases and J lost 10; bases outside the gene matches: 11. The CDR3 loop spans 15 amino acids. Germline V gene sequence: CDR1 MDHEN, CDR2 SYDVKM. The CDR3 spells CASTGDRGPGEEQFF. CDR3 bases: TGTGCCAGCACCGGGGACAGGGGGCCGGGGGAGGAGCAGTTCTTC.

This clonotype was picked up a small number of times. The chain combines TRBV5-1 with TRBJ2-6, with D unresolved. This CDR3 spans 13 amino acids. Germline CDR1 SGHRS, CDR2 YFSETQ. V was clipped by 4 bases and J by 5 bases, with 7 bases between them. The CDR3 spells CASSPAWANVLTF. CDR3 DNA sequence: TGCGCCAGCAGCCCCGCCTGGGCCAACGTCCTGACTTTC.

The rearrangement joins TRBV6-2 or TRBV6-3 to TRBJ1-1, with D uncertain. Germline V gene data show CDR1 as MNHEY and CDR2 as SVGEGT. This CDR3 has 14 residues. The V gene lost 3 bases and the J gene lost 1 base, with 9 bases spanning the gap. The CDR3 here is CASSYTVGNTEAFF. CDR3 nucleotide sequence: TGTGCCAGCAGTTATACAGTAGGGAACACTGAAGCTTTCTTT.

This clonotype has more than one count but fewer than ten. V and J are TRBV6-2 or TRBV6-3 and TRBJ1-5, with unresolved D. This CDR3 contains 14 residues. Germline values: CDR1 MNHEY, CDR2 SVGEGT. Trimming removed 0 bases from V and 7 bases from J, with 10 bases in between. CDR3 DNA sequence: TGTGCCAGCAGTTACTCTACCGGGAGACAGCCCCAGCATTTT. Its translation: CASSYSTGRQPQHF.

This clonotype was picked up many times. The CDR3 DNA sequence: TGCGCCAGCAGCTCCGGGGGACTAGCGGGAGTAACCGGGGAGCTGTTTTTT. Its translation: CASSSGGLAGVTGELFF. V and J are TRBV5-1 and TRBJ2-2; TRBD2 matches 14 bases. Losses at the gene ends were 3 bases for V and 5 bases for J; bases not matched to a gene: 6. Germline V gene sequence: CDR1 SGHRS, CDR2 YFSETQ. This CDR3 region has 17 residues.

The chain has TRBV18 and TRBJ2-7; D gene uncertain. From germline, CDR1 is KGHSH and CDR2 LQKENI. V was clipped by 4 bases and J by 7 bases, with 20 bases between them. The CDR3 sequence is 15 residues long. The DNA for the CDR3 is TGTGCCAGCTCACTAGGGCAGGTTGTGATTGGGGAGCAGTACTTC. Its translation: CASSLGQVVIGEQYF.

This clonotype was picked up a small number of times. The chain has TRBV4-3 and TRBJ2-2, with D tentatively TRBD2 (6 bases). The V gene lost 4 bases and the J gene lost 1 base, with 19 bases spanning the gap. This CDR3 spans 18 amino acids. Looked up from germline, CDR1 is LGHNA and CDR2 is YSLEER. CDR3 region: CASSREAGTSGNTGELFF. The CDR3 DNA sequence: TGCGCCAGCAGCCGAGAGGCCGGGACTTCGGGGAACACCGGGGAGCTGTTTTTT.

This clonotype was counted ten times or more. The gene calls are TRBV7-8 and TRBJ2-3, with a weak D call TRBD2 (5 bases). CDR3 length: 14 amino acids. The germline CDR1 and CDR2 sequences are SGHVS and FQNEAQ. Trimming left V 7 bases short and J 8 bases short, with 19 bases between. The CDR3 loop reads CASIAGGPTGTQYF. The CDR3 coding sequence is TGTGCCAGCATTGCGGGTGGCCCCACGGGTACGCAGTATTTT.

This clonotype was seen ten or more times. V usage is TRBV7-2 and J usage is TRBJ2-3; 15 positions agree with TRBD2. Germline CDR1 and CDR2: SGHTA and FQGNSA. The junction had 7 bases not matched to a gene; V was cut back by 2 bases and J by 4 bases. The CDR3 totals 18 residues. The CDR3 loop reads CASSLRTSGRARADTQYF. CDR3 DNA: TGTGCCAGCAGCTTACGGACTAGCGGGAGGGCCCGGGCAGATACGCAGTATTTT.